This record covers a single TCR beta chain. The target antigen is unknown. Blood collection times were about day -28 and days 30, 100, 180 posttransplant. These data are taken from a study of T cell clonotyping in hematopoietic cell transplantation. The study's findings and limits: At the given depth, recipient repertoires were over 95% de novo clonotypes. Higher Inverse Simpson Index values in graft donor and pretransplant recipient predicted broader posttransplant TCR diversity. After transplant, recipient diversity fell while pathologically expanded clonotypes grew through day 180.

Sequencing was performed with immunoSEQ multiplex PCR; in TCRdb, only in-frame clones are kept and a portion is missing. The sample carries some 8,800 clones, under 95% recorded once. This CDR3 spans 14 amino acids. Germline V CDR1 and CDR2: SGHAT, FQNNGV. V dropped 6 bases and J dropped 0 bases, with 10 bases sitting between them. The sequence derives from a male patient between 50 and 60 years old who had an allogeneic stem cell transplant from a related donor, so T cells may come from the graft donor. Some clones in this sample may be carry-over from other donors' samples. Material: PBMCs, obtained 100 days after allogeneic stem cell transplant. V and J are TRBV11-2 and TRBJ2-3; D gene unclear. The CDR3 nucleotides are TGTGCCAGCAGTTTTACGGAGAGCACAGATACGCAGTATTTT. The encoded protein is CASSFTESTDTQYF.